A selection of T cell receptor beta chains follows, all from one sample in a study of blood T cell repertoires in COVID-19. The assay was immunoSEQ multiplex PCR, and TCRdb's table has in-frame clones only and misses some. The sample lists under 80,000 clones, 90% occurring once. Specimen: peripheral blood. The receptors shown here come from a woman older than 75 with active COVID-19. The CDR3 runs from the conserved cysteine through the conserved F or W. D genes are given only for firm matches. Size is omitted from some rows. Given values are once, few, many or a class for expanded clones.

j_call d_call v_call clone_size cdr3_aa cdr3_nt
TRBJ2-2 - TRBV9 - CASSGPEGLAGELFF TGTGCCAGCAGCGGGCCGGAGGGCCTAGCCGGGGAGCTGTTTTTT
TRBJ1-4 TRBD1 TRBV5-4 - CASSLVTGDLTNEKLFF TGTGCCAGCAGCTTGGTGACAGGGGATCTGACTAATGAAAAACTGTTTTTT
TRBJ2-1 - TRBV28 - CASSSPPRRDEQFF TGTGCCAGCAGTTCCCCCCCCCGTAGAGATGAGCAGTTCTTC
TRBJ1-5 TRBD1 TRBV19 - CASSPRGQGSQPQHF TGTGCCAGTAGTCCTCGAGGACAGGGGTCTCAGCCCCAGCATTTT
TRBJ2-7 TRBD2 TRBV3-1/TRBV3-2 - CASTPSGAPHEQYF TGTGCCAGCACCCCTAGCGGGGCCCCTCACGAGCAGTACTTC
TRBJ2-3 - TRBV7-2 - CASSFEDTSTDTQYF TGTGCCAGCAGCTTCGAGGATACTAGCACAGATACGCAGTATTTT
TRBJ2-3 - TRBV11-1 - CASRNRVGADTQYF TGTGCCAGCAGAAACAGGGTTGGCGCAGATACGCAGTATTTT
TRBJ1-5 - TRBV19 - CASSRGRSNQPQHF TGTGCCAGTAGTCGCGGCAGAAGCAATCAGCCCCAGCATTTT
TRBJ2-7 - TRBV28 once CASSVLGAAYEQYF TGTGCCAGCAGTGTCCTGGGGGCCGCCTACGAGCAGTACTTC
TRBJ1-4 TRBD1 TRBV28 - CASSTPRQGSNEKLFF TGTGCCAGCAGTACCCCCCGACAGGGGTCTAATGAAAAACTGTTTTTT
TRBJ2-7 - TRBV25-1 - CASSKTYEQYF TGTGCCAGCAGTAAAACATACGAGCAGTACTTC
TRBJ1-5 - TRBV28 - CASSTTTQPQHF TGTGCCAGCAGTACTACAACTCAGCCCCAGCATTTT
TRBJ2-7 - TRBV6-9 - CASSSIRGVVYEQYF TGTGCCAGCAGTTCAATCAGGGGGGTCGTGTACGAGCAGTACTTC
TRBJ2-7 TRBD2 TRBV7-8 - CASNLGGASGTYEQYF TGTGCCAGCAATTTGGGAGGGGCTAGCGGGACCTACGAGCAGTACTTC
TRBJ2-2 - TRBV7-9 - CASSLAGAGDGELFF TGTGCCAGCAGCTTAGCGGGAGCGGGTGACGGGGAGCTGTTTTTT
TRBJ2-7 - TRBV6-6 - CASSYDRGEQYF TGTGCCAGCAGTTACGATCGGGGGGAGCAGTACTTC
TRBJ1-6 TRBD1 TRBV6-6 - CASSFPTGEPNSPLHF TGTGCCAGCAGTTTCCCGACAGGGGAGCCTAATTCACCCCTCCACTTT
TRBJ2-7 - TRBV6-1 once CASSEGLDFTYEQYF TGTGCCAGCAGTGAAGGCTTGGACTTCACCTACGAGCAGTACTTC
TRBJ2-7 - TRBV28 once CASSLLGGRTNEQYF TGTGCCAGCAGTCTGCTGGGGGGGCGCACGAACGAGCAGTACTTC
TRBJ2-6 TRBD1 TRBV11-2 - CASSLDRTGLANVLTF TGTGCCAGCAGCTTAGACCGGACAGGGTTAGCCAACGTCCTGACTTTC
TRBJ2-7 TRBD1 TRBV18 - CASSPTGARDEQYF TGTGCCAGCTCACCAACAGGGGCAAGAGACGAGCAGTACTTC
TRBJ2-7 TRBD2 TRBV4-3 - CASSQDALSGFSYEQYF TGCGCCAGCAGCCAGGATGCCCTTAGCGGGTTCTCCTACGAGCAGTACTTC